This T cell receptor (beta chain) was recorded in a study of vaccination and CD4 T cells after COVID-19. The wider study: SARS-CoV-2, HCoV-NL63, HCoV-OC43 and HCoV-229E supplied the overlapping spike peptides used to stimulate cells.

As to treatment: roughly ten-day PBMC culture with coronavirus spike peptide pools or control peptides (ViraFEST assay). The collection of CD4+ T cells from the unexposed donor took place before the COVID-19 pandemic (2011-2018). ViraFEST grew antigen-specific T cells using peptide pools, then sequenced TCRs. On this clonotype: Its target is unknown.

The germline V gene has CDR1 GTSNPN and CDR2 SVGIG (reference sequence). V lost 2 bases and J 7 bases, leaving 8 bases between the germline ends. The length of the CDR3 is 11 residues. Findings of the study overall: Within the convalescent patients, a median about 90% of the SARS-CoV-2-reactive clones were ones that appeared only post-vaccination.

Sequencing of the DNA from cultured CD4+ T cells was carried out with the Oncomine TCR Beta short-read assay. Someone extracted genomic DNA from cultured CD4+ T cells. TCRdb used MiXCR to reprocess the PCR reads, holding one entry per CDR3 protein. The sample has around 8,000 distinct CDR3 sequences, around 42% seen once; the top ten hold 11% to 15%. This chain connects TRBV30 to TRBJ1-2; D is ambiguous. This receptor was identified in a human donor in good health. Sequencing was done on a sample of CD4+ T cells from blood, cultured in vitro. The CDR3 spells CAWSYGVGYTF. CDR3 DNA sequence: TGTGCCTGGAGTTACGGGGTTGGCTACACCTTC.